One and the same sample provided the 10 T cell receptor beta chains below, sequenced in a study of T cells after yellow fever vaccination. TCRdb called the 5' RACE reads again in MiXCR, with one record for every CDR3 protein. The top ten clones hold roughly 25% of a sample with over 300,000 distinct CDR3 sequences, approximately 4% of them seen once. Sequenced here: PBMCs, sampled 5 days after the yellow fever booster vaccination. The receptors stem from a man aged 18 to 29 who received the YFV17D yellow fever vaccine.

The sample holds a few counts of this clonotype. The chain uses TRBV10-3 and TRBJ2-1; 9 nucleotides match TRBD2. With 6 bases clipped from V and 9 bases from J, the junction kept 6 bases outside the gene matches. Germline CDR1 ENHRY, CDR2 SYGVKD. This CDR3 comprises 13 residues. As DNA, the CDR3 is TGTGCCATCAGCAGCGGGGGGTCACCTGAGCAGTTCTTC. It specifies CAISSGGSPEQFF.

There are many counts of this clonotype. The gene calls are TRBV4-1 and TRBJ2-7; D unresolved. CDR3 length: 13 amino acids. V was clipped by 5 bases and J by 2 bases, with 10 bases between them. From germline, CDR1 is MGHRA and CDR2 YSYEKL. The CDR3 DNA sequence: TGCGCCAGCAGCTTCGCTGACACCTACGAGCAGTACTTC. Translation gives CASSFADTYEQYF.

Many counts were recorded for this clonotype. The chain has TRBV4-1 and TRBJ2-1; D gene uncertain. This CDR3 has 13 amino acids. Between the trimmed V and J ends, which lost 4 bases and 5 bases, there was a span of 9 bases. Germline CDR1 MGHRA, CDR2 YSYEKL. This CDR3 reads CASSRHLDNEQFF. In nucleotides, the CDR3 is TGCGCCAGCAGCCGGCACTTGGACAATGAGCAGTTCTTC.

This clonotype was observed at least ten times. The V gene is TRBV7-9, the J gene TRBJ2-3; tentatively, D is TRBD2 (5 bases). Trimming stripped 4 bases from V and 2 bases from J, with 16 bases between. Germline V gives CDR1 SEHNR, CDR2 FQNEAQ (reference sequence). This CDR3 spans 16 amino acids. CDR3 sequence: CASSSPSGYLTDTQYF. The CDR3 region has the DNA TGTGCCAGCAGCTCCCCAAGCGGTTACCTCACAGATACGCAGTATTTT. The whole variable domain, filled in from reference TRBV7-9 and TRBJ2-3, reads DTGVSQNPRHKITKRGQNVTFRCDPISEHNRLYWYRQTLGQGPEFLTYFQNEAQLEKSRLLSDRFSAERPKGSFSTLEIQRTEQGDSAMYLCASSSPSGYLTDTQYFGPGTRLTVL.

The V gene is TRBV6-2 or TRBV6-3, the J gene TRBJ2-5, with 11 bases lining up with TRBD2. Germline CDR1 and CDR2: MNHEY and SVGEGT. The CDR3 is 16 amino acids. The ends lost 2 bases at V and 7 bases at J; junction bases unmatched: 9. In DNA, the CDR3 is TGTGCCAGCAGTTACCGTAGCGGGGGGGCTGTCGGGACCCAGTACTTC. Protein product: CASSYRSGGAVGTQYF.

J is TRBJ1-4 and V is TRBV7-2, with TRBD1 matching 11 bases. The CDR3 loop spans 17 amino acids. The ends lost 5 bases at V and 6 bases at J; junction bases unmatched: 11. The germline V gene has CDR1 SGHTA and CDR2 FQGNSA. CDR3 sequence reads: CASSLTNPGQGDEKLFF. The CDR3 DNA reads TGTGCCAGCAGCCTTACGAACCCGGGACAGGGGGATGAAAAACTGTTTTTT.

This clonotype has only a few counts. V gene TRBV4-3 combines with J gene TRBJ2-5; 11 nucleotides line up with TRBD2. The length of the CDR3 is 16 residues. Losses at the gene ends were 2 bases for V and 5 bases for J; bases not matched to a gene: 7. Germline loops: CDR1 LGHNA, CDR2 YSLEER. CDR3 amino acids: CASSQFIAGGRETQYF. The CDR3 DNA reads as TGCGCCAGCAGCCAATTTATAGCGGGGGGGCGTGAGACCCAGTACTTC.

This clonotype was found a few times. The V and J genes are TRBV19 and TRBJ2-3, with D unclear. CDR3 length equals 14 residues. The ends were cut back, 5 bases at V and 4 bases at J, with 13 bases in the middle. Germline CDR1 and CDR2: LNHDA and SQIVND (reference sequence). Here the CDR3 DNA reads TGTGCCAGTAGTCCCTTGGGAACCTCAGATACGCAGTATTTT. It yields the protein CASSPLGTSDTQYF.

There are many counts of this clonotype. The J gene is TRBJ2-3, the V gene TRBV7-9, with 10 bases that match TRBD2. The V segment lost 5 bases and the J segment 1 base; nucleotides outside the gene matches: 0. Germline CDR1 is SEHNR and CDR2 is FQNEAQ (reference sequence). The CDR3 loop spans 14 amino acids. CDR3 protein: CASSTSGGTDTQYF. CDR3 sequence (DNA): TGTGCCAGCAGCACTAGCGGGGGCACAGATACGCAGTATTTT.

At least ten counts were recorded for this clonotype. The chain is built from TRBV7-2 and TRBJ2-5; tentatively, D is TRBD1 (6 bases). The germline gives CDR1 SGHTA, CDR2 FQGNSA. V was shortened by 5 bases and J by 1 base, with 14 bases between the two germline ends. This CDR3 is built from 15 residues. The CDR3 DNA follows: TGTGCCAGCAGCCCCCGTGTAGGGGGCCAAGAGACCCAGTACTTC. It codes for CASSPRVGGQETQYF.